Following are 6 T cell receptor beta chains from one sample sequenced in a study of blood T cell repertoires in COVID-19. Profiling relied on immunoSEQ multiplex PCR, and the TCRdb table lists in-frame clones only, not all of them. The sample includes 130,000 to 150,000 clones, about four fifths of them seen just once. Material: peripheral blood. The receptors were sampled from a human donor with acute or convalescent COVID-19. The donor label of this sample is uncertain.

The V and J genes are TRBV12-2 and TRBJ2-7; the D segment call TRBD1 is taken from the table without a DNA check. TRBV12-2 is a documented pseudogene. The length of the CDR3 is 18 residues. The DNA for the CDR3 is TGTGCAAGTCGCTTATTCCGGGACAGGGGATTCGTCGGACACGAGCAGTACGTC. As protein: CASRLFRDRGFVGHEQYV.

The chain employs TRBV4-1 and TRBJ1-6; the D gene is possibly TRBD1 (5 bases). The CDR3 is 16 amino acids. Trimming shortened V by 1 base and J by 3 bases, and 10 bases separated the two germline ends. Germline CDR1 MGHRA, CDR2 YSYEKL. As DNA, the CDR3 is TGCGCCAGCAGCCAAGCCTTGGGACTCTATAATTCACCCCTCCACTTT. Translated, it gives CASSQALGLYNSPLHF.

The genes are TRBV6-1 and TRBJ1-6; 7 positions match TRBD1. The length of the CDR3 is 15 residues. Unmatched junction bases numbered 5, after V lost 2 bases and J lost 7 bases. Germline values: CDR1 MNHNS, CDR2 SASEGT. The DNA of the CDR3 is TGTGCCAGCAGTGAAAGGCGACAGGGAAATTCACCCCTCCACTTT. Protein product: CASSERRQGNSPLHF.

The CDR3 here is CASSSPLGGHNQPQHF. In DNA, the CDR3 is TGTGCCAGCAGTTCTCCTTTGGGGGGGCACAATCAGCCCCAGCATTTT. The chain is built from TRBV28 and TRBJ1-5; D may be TRBD1 (6 bases). The V and J ends lost 4 bases and 3 bases respectively, with 16 bases between them. CDR1 and CDR2 (germline): MDHEN, SYDVKM. This CDR3 comprises 16 residues.

This clone was observed a single time. The chain joins TRBV2 to TRBJ1-2, with D unclear. The CDR3 sequence is 14 residues long. Trimming stripped 3 bases from V and 2 bases from J, with 10 bases between. The germline gives CDR1 SNHLY, CDR2 FYNNEI. The CDR3 is CASSEEPLNYGYTF. CDR3 nucleotides: TGTGCCAGCAGTGAGGAGCCTCTGAACTATGGCTACACCTTC.

V usage is TRBV10-3 and J usage is TRBJ1-4; D is uncertain. V lost 6 bases and J 5 bases, leaving 10 bases between the germline ends. CDR1 and CDR2 (germline): ENHRY, SYGVKD. CDR3 length equals 13 residues. The CDR3 loop reads CAISPGFNEKLFF. CDR3 nucleotides: TGTGCCATCAGCCCGGGGTTCAATGAAAAACTGTTTTTT.